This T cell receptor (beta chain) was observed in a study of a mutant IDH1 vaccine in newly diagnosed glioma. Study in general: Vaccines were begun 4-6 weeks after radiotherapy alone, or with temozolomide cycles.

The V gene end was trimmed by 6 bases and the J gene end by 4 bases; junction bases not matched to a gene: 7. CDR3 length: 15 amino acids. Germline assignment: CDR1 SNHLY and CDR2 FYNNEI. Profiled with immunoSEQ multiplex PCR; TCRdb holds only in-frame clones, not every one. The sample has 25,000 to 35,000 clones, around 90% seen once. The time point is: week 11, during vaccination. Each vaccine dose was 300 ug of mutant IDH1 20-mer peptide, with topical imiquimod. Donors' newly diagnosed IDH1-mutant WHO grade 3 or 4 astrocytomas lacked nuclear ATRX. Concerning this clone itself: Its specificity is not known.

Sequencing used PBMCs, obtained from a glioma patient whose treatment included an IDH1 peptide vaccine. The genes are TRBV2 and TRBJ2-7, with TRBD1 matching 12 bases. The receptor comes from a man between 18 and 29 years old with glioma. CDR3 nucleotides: TGTGCCAGCAGCCTGGGACAGGGGGCGGTTTACGAGCAGTACTTC. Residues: CASSLGQGAVYEQYF.